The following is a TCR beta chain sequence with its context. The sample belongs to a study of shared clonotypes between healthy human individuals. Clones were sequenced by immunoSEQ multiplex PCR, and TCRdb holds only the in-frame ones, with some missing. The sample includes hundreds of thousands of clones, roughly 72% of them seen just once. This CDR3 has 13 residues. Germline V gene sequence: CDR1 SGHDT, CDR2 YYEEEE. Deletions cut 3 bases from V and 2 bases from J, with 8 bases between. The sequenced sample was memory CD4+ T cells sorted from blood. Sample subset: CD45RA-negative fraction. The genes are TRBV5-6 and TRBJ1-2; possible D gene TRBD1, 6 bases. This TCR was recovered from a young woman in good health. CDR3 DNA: TGTGCCAGCAGCTCAGGACAGAACTATGGCTACACCTTC. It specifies CASSSGQNYGYTF.